This is a list of T cell receptor beta chains from one sample in a study of OX40 agonist ivuxolimab in advanced cancers. Sequencing was performed with immunoSEQ multiplex PCR; in TCRdb, only in-frame clones are kept and a portion is missing. The sample includes 100,000 or so clones, 90% of them seen just once. The source was CD4+ or CD8+ T cells sorted from blood, collected in a trial of the OX40 agonist ivuxolimab. All receptors derive from an adult with an advanced solid tumor such as melanoma, head and neck, liver or kidney cancer. CDR3s include the opening cysteine and the closing phenylalanine or tryptophan. Fields, in order: J gene, D gene, CDR3 length, V gene, clone size, CDR3 protein, CDR3 DNA. The D gene is left open where the match is weak. The size entry is marked missing in some rows and otherwise reads once, few, many or a size class.

>TRBJ1-2|-|13|TRBV5-6|once
CASSLVGTAGYTF
TGTGCCAGCAGCTTGGTGGGGACGGCTGGCTACACCTTC
>TRBJ2-2|-|14|TRBV2|-
CASSVQLGPGELFF
TGTGCCAGCAGTGTACAGCTTGGTCCCGGGGAGCTGTTTTTT
>TRBJ2-1|TRBD1|16|TRBV4-1|-
CASSQRPGQGYNEQFF
TGCGCCAGCAGCCAGAGACCGGGACAGGGCTACAATGAGCAGTTCTTC
>TRBJ2-3|-|15|TRBV15|once
CATSRGGGGQDTQYF
TGTGCCACCAGCAGGGGAGGTGGGGGGCAGGATACGCAGTATTTT
>TRBJ2-1|-|13|TRBV9|-
CASSQTSGNEQFF
TGTGCCAGCAGTCAGACGAGCGGGAATGAGCAGTTCTTC
>TRBJ2-4|TRBD2|14|TRBV2|-
CASGAGVGKNIQYF
TGTGCCAGCGGAGCGGGAGTTGGGAAAAACATTCAGTACTTC
>TRBJ1-5|-|15|TRBV6-5|-
CASSYGGPGNQPQHF
TGTGCCAGCAGTTACGGGGGGCCGGGCAATCAGCCCCAGCATTTT
>TRBJ1-4|-|13|TRBV27|-
CASSSRQLKKLFF
TGTGCCAGCAGTTCCCGACAGTTAAAGAAACTGTTTTTT
>TRBJ2-4|TRBD1|14|TRBV6-6|-
CASSTGTVGNIQYF
TGTGCCAGCAGTACCGGGACAGTGGGAAACATTCAGTACTTC
>TRBJ1-2|-|14|TRBV25-1|once
CASSDTAVGYGYTF
TGTGCCAGCAGTGACACGGCCGTTGGCTATGGCTACACCTTC
>TRBJ2-5|TRBD2|15|TRBV25-1|-
CASASLGEGQETQYF
TGTGCCAGCGCTTCTTTGGGGGAGGGCCAAGAGACCCAGTACTTC
>TRBJ2-7|-|16|TRBV4-1|-
CASSQEAGPSKYEQYF
TGCGCCAGCAGCCAAGAAGCAGGGCCCTCAAAGTACGAGCAGTACTTC
>TRBJ2-2|TRBD2|17|TRBV5-1|-
CASSLARLAENTGELFF
TGCGCCAGCAGCTTGGCCCGTCTAGCGGAGAACACCGGGGAGCTGTTTTTT
>TRBJ1-5|TRBD1|16|TRBV18|-
CASSPFQPTGDQPQHF
TGTGCCAGCTCACCGTTCCAACCGACAGGGGATCAGCCCCAGCATTTT
>TRBJ2-2|-|14|TRBV28|once
CASSLSLLSGELFF
TGTGCCAGCAGTTTAAGTCTGTTGTCCGGGGAGCTGTTTTTT
>TRBJ1-1|-|12|TRBV6-1|-
CASSVKNTEAFF
TGTGCCAGCAGTGTCAAGAACACTGAAGCTTTCTTT
>TRBJ2-2|-|14|TRBV18|-
CASSPRKNAGELFF
TGTGCCAGCTCACCCAGAAAAAACGCCGGGGAGCTGTTTTTT
>TRBJ2-7|-|13|TRBV4-3|once
CASSQEERGEQYF
TGCGCCAGCAGCCAAGAAGAACGGGGCGAGCAGTACTTC
>TRBJ1-1|-|15|TRBV7-2|-
CASSPRGGTNTEAFF
TGTGCCAGCAGTCCGAGGGGAGGGACGAACACTGAAGCTTTCTTT
>TRBJ1-3|-|15|TRBV7-2|-
CASSLASTAGNTIYF
TGTGCCAGCAGCTTAGCCTCAACAGCTGGAAACACCATATATTTT
>TRBJ2-7|TRBD1|17|TRBV7-2|-
CASSPRTDRVSSYEQYF
TGTGCCAGCAGTCCCCGTACGGACAGGGTATCCTCCTACGAGCAGTACTTC
>TRBJ2-3|TRBD1|15|TRBV7-2|-
CASSLGPGGTDTQYF
TGTGCCAGCAGCTTAGGACCAGGGGGAACAGATACGCAGTATTTT
>TRBJ2-3|-|14|TRBV4-2|-
CASSQGPDIDTQYF
TGTGCCAGCAGCCAGGGGCCCGACATTGATACGCAGTATTTT
>TRBJ2-1|-|16|TRBV11-2|-
CASSPPGNRRKNEQFF
TGTGCCAGCAGCCCACCGGGGAACCGCCGGAAGAATGAGCAGTTCTTC
>TRBJ1-1|-|14|TRBV7-9|few
CASSLDQGGTEAFF
TGTGCCAGCAGCTTAGACCAGGGTGGCACTGAAGCTTTCTTT
>TRBJ2-1|-|13|TRBV7-3|-
CASSLGVGREQFF
TGTGCCAGCAGCTTAGGAGTGGGAAGAGAGCAGTTCTTC
>TRBJ2-1|TRBD2|15|TRBV29-1|-
CSVYTVASGYNEQFF
TGCAGCGTTTATACTGTTGCTAGCGGATACAATGAGCAGTTCTTC
>TRBJ2-2|TRBD2|19|TRBV9|-
CASSVGVVGLAGRNGELFF
TGTGCCAGCAGCGTAGGAGTTGTTGGGCTAGCGGGAAGGAACGGGGAGCTGTTTTTT
>TRBJ1-4|-|15|TRBV30|-
CAWSSGRTTNEKLFF
TGTGCCTGGAGTTCTGGACGGACAACTAATGAAAAACTGTTTTTT
>TRBJ2-2|-|14|TRBV10-1|-
CASSGASSVGELFF
TGCGCCAGCAGTGGGGCTAGTTCGGTCGGGGAGCTGTTTTTT
>TRBJ1-2|-|13|TRBV7-3|-
CASSYTVNYGYTF
TGTGCCAGCAGTTATACGGTTAACTATGGCTACACCTTC
>TRBJ2-3|TRBD2|15|TRBV6-5|-
CASSKSGRSTDTQYF
TGTGCCAGCAGCAAAAGCGGGAGAAGCACAGATACGCAGTATTTT
>TRBJ2-7|-|15|TRBV5-1|once
CASSLGAGRSYEQYF
TGCGCCAGCAGCTTGGGGGCAGGGAGGTCCTACGAGCAGTACTTC
>TRBJ2-7|-|13|TRBV6-6|few
CASTTRSSYEQYF
TGTGCCAGCACCACACGCTCTTCCTACGAGCAGTACTTC
>TRBJ2-3|-|13|TRBV19|-
CASSTREADTQYF
TGTGCCAGTAGTACCCGTGAGGCAGATACGCAGTATTTT
>TRBJ2-7|-|14|TRBV6-1|-
CASKQRASFYEQYF
TGTGCCAGCAAACAAAGGGCCTCTTTTTACGAGCAGTACTTC
>TRBJ2-2|TRBD2|17|TRBV19|-
CASTTIGLAGVTGELFF
TGTGCCAGTACCACGATCGGACTAGCGGGAGTTACCGGGGAGCTGTTTTTT
>TRBJ2-5|TRBD2|14|TRBV11-2|-
CASSLTSGQETQYF
TGTGCCAGCAGCTTGACTAGCGGGCAAGAGACCCAGTACTTC
>TRBJ2-3|-|16|TRBV15|-
CATSSARGLTWDTQYF
TGTGCCACCAGCAGTGCTCGCGGCCTGACTTGGGATACGCAGTATTTT
>TRBJ2-7|-|14|TRBV15|-
CATSSGTRYYEQYF
TGTGCCACCAGCAGTGGGACACGGTACTACGAGCAGTACTTC
>TRBJ1-1|-|15|TRBV7-2|-
CASSARQDRNTEAFF
TGTGCCAGCAGCGCCAGACAGGATAGGAACACTGAAGCTTTCTTT
>TRBJ2-2|TRBD1|15|TRBV7-7|-
CASSSQGGRTGELFF
TGTGCCAGCAGCTCCCAAGGGGGCAGGACCGGGGAGCTGTTTTTT
>TRBJ2-5|-|13|TRBV7-3|-
CASSLVRLETQYF
TGTGCCAGCAGCTTAGTCAGGTTGGAGACCCAGTACTTC
>TRBJ2-4|-|13|TRBV19|-
CASSIQGPGIQYF
TGTGCCAGTAGTATACAGGGGCCCGGCATTCAGTACTTC
>TRBJ2-1|-|17|TRBV28|-
CASSWGRGGPNHNEQFF
TGTGCCAGCAGTTGGGGGCGGGGTGGGCCCAACCACAATGAGCAGTTCTTC
>TRBJ2-2|-|16|TRBV7-3|-
CASSLSGHPNTGELFF
TGTGCCAGCAGCCTATCGGGACACCCGAACACCGGGGAGCTGTTTTTT
>TRBJ2-1|-|17|TRBV11-1|-
CASSPAGVRVYGNEQFF
TGTGCCAGCAGCCCAGCAGGGGTTAGAGTTTATGGCAATGAGCAGTTCTTC
>TRBJ2-1|TRBD2|16|TRBV7-2|-
CASSSSLWAGGNEQFF
TGTGCCAGCAGCTCCTCCCTGTGGGCCGGGGGGAATGAGCAGTTCTTC
>TRBJ2-3|TRBD2|14|TRBV7-2|-
CASSLVAGVDTQYF
TGTGCCAGCAGCTTAGTAGCGGGAGTGGATACGCAGTATTTT
>TRBJ2-7|TRBD1|15|TRBV5-4|-
CASSQEGQGTYEQYF
TGTGCCAGCAGCCAAGAAGGACAGGGAACCTACGAGCAGTACTTC
>TRBJ1-1|TRBD1|15|TRBV19|-
CASSTPRQGLTEAFF
TGTGCCAGTAGTACGCCACGACAGGGTCTCACTGAAGCTTTCTTT
>TRBJ1-5|-|14|TRBV5-3|-
CARSPPTANQPQHF
TGTGCCAGAAGTCCGCCGACGGCCAATCAGCCCCAGCATTTT
>TRBJ2-7|-|10|TRBV20-1|-
CSARLYEQYF
TGCAGTGCTAGACTATACGAGCAGTACTTC
>TRBJ1-3|-|16|TRBV7-9|-
CASSARGRGDGNTIYF
TGTGCCAGCAGCGCCAGAGGCAGGGGCGACGGAAACACCATATATTTT
>TRBJ1-1|-|13|TRBV5-1|-
CASSWDSRAEAFF
TGCGCCAGCAGCTGGGATTCTCGGGCTGAAGCTTTCTTT
>TRBJ2-2|-|11|TRBV7-2|-
CASGRFGELFF
TGTGCCAGCGGGAGATTCGGGGAGCTGTTTTTT